These T cell receptor beta chains were read from a single sample in a study of post-analysis software for immune sequencing data. TCRdb redid the calling of the PCR reads with MiXCR, one entry per CDR3 protein. The table lists roughly 870,000 distinct CDR3 sequences, approximately 53% of them singletons. Sample: blood. Receptors originate from a girl aged 10-17 years with multiple sclerosis. Each CDR3 is given with its conserved first and last residue. A D gene is named only where the DNA matches it firmly. Expanded clones get a size class; other rows say once, few or many, or leave the size out.

V gene: TRBV9; clone size: few; D gene: TRBD1; J gene: TRBJ1-2; CDR3 DNA: TGTGCCAGCAGTGTAACGCAGGGGGCGCGCTATGGCTACACCTTC; CDR3 protein: CASSVTQGARYGYTF
V gene: TRBV20-1; clone size: few; D gene: TRBD2; J gene: TRBJ2-5; CDR3 DNA: TGCAGTGCCCTCCCAGGGTCGGGAGGGGAGACCCAGTACTTC; CDR3 protein: CSALPGSGGETQYF
V gene: TRBV29-1; clone size: once; D gene: -; J gene: TRBJ2-7; CDR3 DNA: TGCAGCGTTTACGGGGTCTCCTACGAGCAGTACTTC; CDR3 protein: CSVYGVSYEQYF
V gene: TRBV3-1; clone size: -; D gene: -; J gene: TRBJ2-7; CDR3 DNA: TGTGCCAGCAGCCAAAATCATCGACAGACCTACGAGCAGTACTTC; CDR3 protein: CASSQNHRQTYEQYF
V gene: TRBV7-3; clone size: -; D gene: -; J gene: TRBJ2-6; CDR3 DNA: TGTGCCAGCAGCTTCACCGTAAATTCTGGGGCCAACGTCCTGACTTTC; CDR3 protein: CASSFTVNSGANVLTF
V gene: TRBV20-1; clone size: few; D gene: -; J gene: TRBJ2-4; CDR3 DNA: TGCAGTGCTGTGGGACCGGGAGAAAACATTCAGTACTTC; CDR3 protein: CSAVGPGENIQYF
V gene: TRBV4-2; clone size: once; D gene: -; J gene: TRBJ1-1; CDR3 DNA: TGTGCCAGCAGCCAAGTGGGGGGAAACCCGGGCACTGAAGCTTTCTTT; CDR3 protein: CASSQVGGNPGTEAFF
V gene: TRBV5-1; clone size: -; D gene: -; J gene: TRBJ1-1; CDR3 DNA: TGCGCCAGCAGCTTTCTGGACAGCTTGAACACTGAAGCTTTCTTT; CDR3 protein: CASSFLDSLNTEAFF
V gene: TRBV10-3; clone size: -; D gene: -; J gene: TRBJ2-7; CDR3 DNA: TGTGCCATCAGTGAGTCCCGACTGAGCGGCTCCTACGAGCAGTACTTC; CDR3 protein: CAISESRLSGSYEQYF
V gene: TRBV14; clone size: -; D gene: -; J gene: TRBJ2-5; CDR3 DNA: TGTGCCAGCAGCCAGGACGGGACTCTGGGGACCCAGTACTTC; CDR3 protein: CASSQDGTLGTQYF
V gene: TRBV5-1; clone size: -; D gene: TRBD2; J gene: TRBJ2-7; CDR3 DNA: TGCGCCAGCAGGTCCGGGACTAGAGCCTACGAGCAGTACTTC; CDR3 protein: CASRSGTRAYEQYF
V gene: TRBV20-1; clone size: few; D gene: -; J gene: TRBJ1-1; CDR3 DNA: TGCAGTGCGGCCAGGGACACCTACACTGAAGCTTTCTTT; CDR3 protein: CSAARDTYTEAFF
V gene: TRBV20-1; clone size: -; D gene: -; J gene: TRBJ2-7; CDR3 DNA: TGCAGTGCTAGGGTTCACAGGATCGCGCTCTACGAGCAGTACTTC; CDR3 protein: CSARVHRIALYEQYF
V gene: TRBV5-1; clone size: few; D gene: TRBD1; J gene: TRBJ2-6; CDR3 DNA: TGCGCCAGCAAGGCTGCAGGGGGATCTGGGGCCAACGTCCTGACTTTC; CDR3 protein: CASKAAGGSGANVLTF
V gene: TRBV20-1; clone size: -; D gene: -; J gene: TRBJ1-5; CDR3 DNA: TGCAGTGCTAGAGGCAGGACTAGCAATCAGCCCCAGCATTTT; CDR3 protein: CSARGRTSNQPQHF
V gene: TRBV29-1; clone size: -; D gene: TRBD2; J gene: TRBJ2-1; CDR3 DNA: TGCAGCGTTGAAGGGGAACTAGCGGATTACAATGAGCAGTTCTTC; CDR3 protein: CSVEGELADYNEQFF
V gene: TRBV4-2; clone size: once; D gene: TRBD2; J gene: TRBJ2-5; CDR3 DNA: TGTGCCAGCAGCCAAGGGGACGGACTAGCGCTACAAGAGACCCAGTACTTC; CDR3 protein: CASSQGDGLALQETQYF
V gene: TRBV15; clone size: -; D gene: -; J gene: TRBJ2-7; CDR3 DNA: TGTGCCACCAGCAGAGTAATGGTCGCACCCCTGAACGAGCAGTACTTC; CDR3 protein: CATSRVMVAPLNEQYF
V gene: TRBV4-1; clone size: -; D gene: -; J gene: TRBJ2-7; CDR3 DNA: TGCGCCAGCAGCCACTCCCCCTCCCAACTCGAGCAGTACTTC; CDR3 protein: CASSHSPSQLEQYF
V gene: TRBV6-6; clone size: -; D gene: TRBD2; J gene: TRBJ2-1; CDR3 DNA: TGTGCCAGCAGCCCACAAGGTGGGGAGGGCTACAATGAGCAGTTCTTC; CDR3 protein: CASSPQGGEGYNEQFF